This entry is about one T cell receptor beta chain. Per the study methods: Amplification with reference gene primers provided the estimates of nucleated cell counts. Produced via immunoSEQ multiplex PCR; TCRdb's table is partial and in-frame only. V, J and clone size were drawn from that table, and D and trimming were deduced from the DNA. The table has over 100,000 clones, roughly 85% seen once. The data were taken from a study of blood T cell repertoires in COVID-19. Study overall: Donors in the United States, Italy and Spain gave samples during acute or convalescent COVID-19. T cells, B-cell-depleted T cells, or PBMCs provided the cDNA or gDNA that served as material.

Material for sequencing was peripheral blood. The receptor was isolated from a woman aged 55 to 70 with acute or convalescent COVID-19.

CDR3 region: CASSEYKGLGYTF. The CDR3 DNA follows: TGTGCCAGCAGTGAATATAAGGGACTAGGCTACACCTTC. The chain has TRBV25-1 and TRBJ1-2, with D possibly TRBD1 on 5 matching bases. Trimming cost V 0 bases and J 8 bases, with 10 bases left between them. Germline CDR1 and CDR2: MGHDK and SYGVNS. The CDR3 contains 13 residues.